Shown below are 29 T cell receptor beta chains from a single sample sequenced in a study of sequential checkpoint blockade in melanoma. Treatment of the sample: randomized to nivolumab then ipilimumab (arm A) or the reverse (arm B). The protocol was immunoSEQ multiplex PCR, while the TCRdb copy is restricted to in-frame clones and leaves out a portion. The top ten clones hold 35% to 40% of a sample with just under 20,000 clones, about 81% of them seen once. The sequenced sample was CD8+ T cells sorted from blood (inferred from file names), obtained from a patient given nivolumab and ipilimumab in sequence. Source of these receptors: a human donor with melanoma.

The gene calls are TRBV29-1 and TRBJ1-2; perhaps TRBD1 as D (5 bases). CDR3 length: 11 amino acids. CDR1 is SQVTM, CDR2 ANQGSEA, per germline. The V gene lost 4 bases and the J gene lost 8 bases, with 11 bases spanning the gap. Here the CDR3 reads CSVALGQGYTF. CDR3 nucleotide sequence: TGCAGCGTTGCCCTGGGGCAGGGCTACACCTTC.

The J gene is TRBJ1-1, the V gene TRBV6-6; weak D call: TRBD1 (6 bases). The CDR3 sequence is 13 residues long. Germline lookup yields CDR1 MNHNY and CDR2 SVGAGI (reference sequence). Trimming removed 8 bases from V and 0 bases from J, with 10 bases in between. The CDR3 loop reads CASSGTLNTEAFF. Here the CDR3 DNA reads TGTGCCAGCTCCGGGACACTGAACACTGAAGCTTTCTTT.

The chain recombines TRBV5-8 with TRBJ1-2; maybe TRBD1 (5 bases). Trimming removed 6 bases from V and 6 bases from J, with 21 bases in between. From germline, CDR1 is SGHTS and CDR2 YDEGEE. The CDR3 covers 15 residues. CDR3: CASNSDPGRRNGYTF. CDR3 nucleotides: TGTGCCAGCAACTCGGATCCAGGGAGGCGGAATGGCTACACCTTC.

This clone was observed a handful of times. The gene calls are TRBV13 and TRBJ2-7; 10 bases are a match to TRBD1. The J segment lost 5 bases and the V segment lost 2 bases, leaving 6 bases of the junction unmatched. The CDR3 spans 15 residues. CDR1 and CDR2 from the germline V gene are PRHDT and FYEKMQ (reference sequence). This CDR3 reads CASSLSGQGYDEQYF. CDR3 nucleotides: TGTGCCAGCAGCTTATCGGGACAGGGGTACGACGAGCAGTACTTC.

This clone was detected only once. The chain links TRBV30 to TRBJ1-4; 9 positions agree with TRBD1. Trimming cost V 7 bases and J 7 bases; bases outside gene matches: 10. Germline CDR1 is GTSNPN and CDR2 is SVGIG (reference sequence). This CDR3 has 14 residues. CDR3 sequence: CASSPGTGTEKLFF. The CDR3 DNA follows: TGTGCCTCTTCACCCGGGACAGGGACTGAAAAACTGTTTTTT.

V and J are TRBV6-1 and TRBJ2-6; 10 bases are a match to TRBD1. V trimming: 4 bases; J trimming: 0 bases; junction bases outside the gene matches: 3. The germline CDR1 and CDR2 sequences are MNHNS and SASEGT. This CDR3 has 17 residues. CDR3 bases: TGTGCCAGCAGTGGACAGGGGGCGTACTCTGGGGCCAACGTCCTGACTTTC. Encoded protein: CASSGQGAYSGANVLTF.

Points on this clone: A far larger clone is a single base away, which makes a read error likely. The chain joins TRBV7-8 to TRBJ2-7; D gene ambiguous. The CDR3 spans 20 residues. Germline lookup yields CDR1 SGHVS and CDR2 FQNEAQ. The chain's CDR3 is CASSLRPIYQESSYNSPLHF. CDR3 DNA: TGTGCCAGCAGCTTAAGGCCGATTTACCAGGAAAGCTCCTATAATTCACCCCTCCACTTC. The full variable domain, in which reference TRBV7-8 and TRBJ2-7 provide the parts outside the CDR3, is GAGVSQSPRYKVAKRGQDVALRCDPISGHVSLFWYQQALGQGPEFLTYFQNEAQLDKSGLPSDRFFAERPEGSVSTLKIQRTQQEDSAVYLCASSLRPIYQESSYNSPLHFGPGTRLTVT.

The rearrangement links TRBV14 to TRBJ1-1; D unresolved. V dropped 1 base and J dropped 1 base, with 19 bases sitting between them. This CDR3 spans 18 amino acids. Germline V lookup: CDR1 SGHDN, CDR2 FVKESK. CDR3 residues: CASSQVPLFGLGNTEAFF. In nucleotides, the CDR3 is TGTGCCAGCAGCCAAGTACCCCTTTTCGGGTTAGGGAACACTGAAGCTTTCTTT.

In the case of this clone: A read error may produce the germline difference seen at one junction end. V gene TRBV2 combines with J gene TRBJ2-7, with 7 bases fitting TRBD2. Germline-derived CDR1 and CDR2 are SNHLY and FYNNEI. The CDR3 is 16 amino acids. The CDR3 protein is CASSGTTSREPYAQYF. As DNA, the CDR3 is TGTGCCAGCAGCGGAACGACTAGCAGAGAACCCTACGCGCAGTACTTC.

The rearrangement uses TRBV4-1 and TRBJ2-6; 9 positions match TRBD1. V shed 4 bases, J shed 0 bases, and the junction held 7 bases outside the gene matches. CDR1 MGHRA and CDR2 YSYEKL come from the germline V gene. The CDR3 is 18 residues long. The CDR3 DNA sequence: TGCGCCAGCAGCCTCCGGGACAGGGTTTACTCTGGGGCCAACGTCCTGACTTTC. Translating gives CASSLRDRVYSGANVLTF.

This clone was observed a few times. J is TRBJ2-7 and V is TRBV18, with D perhaps TRBD2 (6 bases). CDR1 and CDR2 (germline): KGHSH, LQKENI. V lost 8 bases and J lost 4, with 12 bases in between. The CDR3 is 12 residues long. CDR3: CASGEVNYEQYF. The CDR3 coding sequence is TGTGCCAGCGGGGAGGTGAATTACGAGCAGTACTTC.

The chain carries TRBV10-3 and TRBJ2-7, with TRBD2 matching over 7 bases. The CDR3 has 13 residues. Per the germline V gene, CDR1 is ENHRY and CDR2 is SYGVKD. Germline trimming cut 6 bases from V and 3 bases from J; bases unmatched to any gene: 5. CDR3 loop: CAISTSEGYEQYF. The CDR3 nucleotides are TGTGCCATCAGCACTAGCGAGGGCTACGAGCAGTACTTC.

J is TRBJ2-7 and V is TRBV6-5, with 8 bases fitting TRBD2. Germline V gene sequence: CDR1 MNHEY, CDR2 SVGAGI. The CDR3 consists of 14 residues. Trimming took 6 bases from V and 3 from J; bases not matched to a gene: 7. The CDR3 protein is CASSHGGGGYEQYF. DNA for the CDR3: TGTGCCAGCAGCCACGGGGGGGGTGGCTACGAGCAGTACTTC.

This clone was counted between two and nine times. The V call is TRBV29-1, the J call TRBJ1-2, with a tentative D call TRBD1 (5 bases). The CDR3 contains 11 residues. With 6 bases removed from V and 4 bases from J, the gap between germline ends came to 9 bases. Germline CDR1 is SQVTM and CDR2 is ANQGSEA. CDR3 amino acids: CSVSDSYGYTF. In DNA, the CDR3 is TGCAGCGTGTCCGACAGCTATGGCTACACCTTC.

The gene calls are TRBV6-5 and TRBJ1-5; tentative D call: TRBD1 (5 bases). Germline lookup yields CDR1 MNHEY and CDR2 SVGAGI. This CDR3 contains 12 residues. V shed 9 bases and J shed 2 bases, with 8 bases lying between them. CDR3 residues: CASGHRNQPQHF. CDR3 in DNA: TGTGCCAGTGGACACCGCAATCAGCCCCAGCATTTT.

The rearrangement joins TRBV5-6 to TRBJ2-7; TRBD2 agrees at 8 bases. J was trimmed by 6 bases and V by 2 bases; bases with no gene match: 7. The CDR3 totals 14 residues. CDR1 SGHDT and CDR2 YYEEEE come from the germline V gene. CDR3 in amino acids: CASSLREGPPEQYF. The CDR3 DNA reads TGTGCCAGCAGCTTACGGGAGGGCCCTCCCGAGCAGTACTTC.

This clone was observed a few times. The chain links TRBV7-9 to TRBJ2-7; D possibly corresponds to TRBD2 (6 bases). Germline loops: CDR1 SEHNR, CDR2 FQNEAQ (reference sequence). Deletions cut 5 bases from V and 2 bases from J, with 16 bases between. The CDR3 covers 15 residues. The CDR3 reads CASSPSAGYAYEQYF. DNA for the CDR3: TGTGCCAGCAGCCCCTCAGCGGGCTATGCCTACGAGCAGTACTTC. Complete variable domain (other parts from reference TRBV7-9 and TRBJ2-7): DTGVSQNPRHKITKRGQNVTFRCDPISEHNRLYWYRQTLGQGPEFLTYFQNEAQLEKSRLLSDRFSAERPKGSFSTLEIQRTEQGDSAMYLCASSPSAGYAYEQYFGPGTRLTVT.

This clone was seen a handful of times. The rearrangement uses TRBV28 and TRBJ2-7, with 8 bases that match TRBD2. This CDR3 is built from 14 residues. Losses at the gene ends were 6 bases for V and 2 bases for J; bases not matched to a gene: 6. The germline gives CDR1 MDHEN, CDR2 SYDVKM. The CDR3 DNA reads as TGTGCCAGCAGCCCACTAGCGGCCGCCTACGAGCAGTACTTC. It is translated as CASSPLAAAYEQYF. The full variable domain, with the rest looked up from reference TRBV28 and TRBJ2-7, is DVKVTQSSRYLVKRTGEKVFLECVQDMDHENMFWYRQDPGLGLRLIYFSYDVKMKEKGDIPEGYSVSREKKERFSLILESASTNQTSMYLCASSPLAAAYEQYFGPGTRLTVT.

The V call is TRBV5-5, the J call TRBJ1-2; D is perhaps TRBD1 (6 bases). Trimming pared 7 bases from V and 0 bases from J, leaving 19 bases between. The CDR3 contains 16 residues. Germline V CDR1 and CDR2: SGHKS, YYEKEE (reference sequence). DNA of the CDR3: TGTGCCAGCGCCCCGGGGGGGCGGTCCTCTAACTATGGCTACACCTTC. Amino acids: CASAPGGRSSNYGYTF.

The chain carries TRBV6-6 and TRBJ2-7; no clear D. The CDR3 has 13 residues. Germline loops: CDR1 MNHNY, CDR2 SVGAGI (reference sequence). Trimming stripped 2 bases from V and 1 base from J, with 6 bases between. As DNA, the CDR3 is TGTGCCAGCAGTTACACTGAATCCTACGAGCAGTACTTC. Protein sequence: CASSYTESYEQYF.

By its share, this clone is medium-sized. The V and J genes are TRBV27 and TRBJ2-2; tentative D call: TRBD2 (5 bases). CDR1 is MNHEY and CDR2 is SMNVEV in the germline V gene (reference sequence). This CDR3 is 14 amino acids long. The V and J ends lost 6 bases and 4 bases respectively, with 12 bases between them. The CDR3 here is CASRVDLSTGELFF. The CDR3 DNA reads as TGTGCCAGCAGAGTGGACTTATCCACCGGGGAGCTGTTTTTT.

V usage is TRBV5-6 and J usage is TRBJ1-1, with 10 nucleotides matching TRBD1. V was pared by 5 bases and J by 6 bases, with 4 bases of the junction left unmatched. Germline V gives CDR1 SGHDT, CDR2 YYEEEE. This CDR3 spans 13 amino acids. In DNA, the CDR3 is TGTGCCAGCAGTTGGGACAGGGGCCCTGAAGCTTTCTTT. It is translated as CASSWDRGPEAFF.

This chain's CDR3 is CASRDGQGLYEQYF. CDR3 in DNA: TGTGCCAGCAGAGACGGACAGGGCCTCTACGAGCAGTACTTC. The chain combines TRBV5-4 with TRBJ2-7; 8 bases align to TRBD1. Germline CDR1 reads SGHNT; CDR2 reads YYREEE (reference sequence). V dropped 5 bases and J dropped 3; count of bases not matched to a gene: 7. This CDR3 is built from 14 residues.

This chain links TRBV5-5 with TRBJ1-1, with a possible D match to TRBD1 (5 bases). There are 15 residues in the CDR3. CDR1 and CDR2 (germline): SGHKS, YYEKEE (reference sequence). The V end was cut by 4 bases, the J end by 6 bases, with 19 bases between. CDR3 amino acids: CASSGGGGIRAEAFF. The CDR3 DNA sequence: TGTGCCAGCAGCGGGGGAGGAGGGATAAGGGCTGAAGCTTTCTTT.

The J gene is TRBJ1-3, the V gene TRBV7-9; 8 nucleotides line up with TRBD1. The CDR3 consists of 15 residues. The germline gives CDR1 SEHNR, CDR2 FQNEAQ (reference sequence). V lost 2 bases, J lost 0 bases, and 0 bases stayed unmatched. The DNA for the CDR3 is TGTGCCAGCAGCTTACAGGGGGCCTCTGGAAACACCATATATTTT. Its protein is CASSLQGASGNTIYF. The full variable domain, its missing parts supplied by reference TRBV7-9 and TRBJ1-3, is DTGVSQNPRHKITKRGQNVTFRCDPISEHNRLYWYRQTLGQGPEFLTYFQNEAQLEKSRLLSDRFSAERPKGSFSTLEIQRTEQGDSAMYLCASSLQGASGNTIYFGEGSWLTVV.

J is TRBJ2-1 and V is TRBV2; 7 bases fit TRBD2. The CDR3 has 15 residues. Losses at the gene ends were 5 bases for V and 0 bases for J; bases not matched to a gene: 4. Germline CDR1 and CDR2: SNHLY and FYNNEI. CDR3 DNA sequence: TGTGCCAGCAGTCCCGGGGGGTACTCCTACAATGAGCAGTTCTTC. It yields the protein CASSPGGYSYNEQFF.

This chain uses TRBV6-5 with TRBJ1-1; no clear D gene. Trimming pared 3 bases from V and 5 bases from J, leaving 19 bases between. Germline loops: CDR1 MNHEY, CDR2 SVGAGI. CDR3 length equals 16 residues. The CDR3 DNA is TGTGCCAGCAGTTATTGGGGTAATTCGGGAGATACTGAAGCTTTCTTT. Translated: CASSYWGNSGDTEAFF.

The chain uses TRBV6-5 and TRBJ2-7, with TRBD2 identical over 8 bases. V was clipped by 4 bases and J by 6 bases; unmatched bases: 5. There are 13 residues in the CDR3. Germline V gene sequence: CDR1 MNHEY, CDR2 SVGAGI. CDR3: CASSLSGSVEQYF. In DNA, the CDR3 is TGTGCCAGCAGTTTGAGCGGGAGTGTCGAGCAGTACTTC.

V usage is TRBV2 and J usage is TRBJ2-7; TRBD2 matches 10 bases. The CDR3 length is 12 residues. V shed 8 bases, J shed 5 bases, and the junction held 3 bases outside the gene matches. CDR1 and CDR2 from the germline V gene are SNHLY and FYNNEI. The CDR3 here is CASLGTSDEQYF. Written as DNA, the CDR3 is TGTGCCAGCCTTGGGACTAGCGACGAGCAGTACTTC.